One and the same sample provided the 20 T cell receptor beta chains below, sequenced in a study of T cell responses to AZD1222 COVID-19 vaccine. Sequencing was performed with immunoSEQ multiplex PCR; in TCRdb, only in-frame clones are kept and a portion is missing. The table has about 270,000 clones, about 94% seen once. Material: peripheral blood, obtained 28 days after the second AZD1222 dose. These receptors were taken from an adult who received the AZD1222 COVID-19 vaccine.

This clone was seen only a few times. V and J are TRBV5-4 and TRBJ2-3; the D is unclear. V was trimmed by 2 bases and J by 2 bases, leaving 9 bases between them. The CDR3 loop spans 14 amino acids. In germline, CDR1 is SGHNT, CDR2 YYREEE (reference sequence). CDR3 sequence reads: CASSFSGNTDTQYF. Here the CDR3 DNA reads TGTGCCAGCAGCTTCTCAGGTAACACAGATACGCAGTATTTT.

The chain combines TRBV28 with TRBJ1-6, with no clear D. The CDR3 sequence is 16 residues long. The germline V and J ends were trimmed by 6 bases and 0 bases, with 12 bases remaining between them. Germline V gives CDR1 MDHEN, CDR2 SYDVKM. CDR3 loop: CASSAPGASYNSPLHF. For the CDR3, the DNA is TGTGCCAGCAGCGCTCCGGGTGCCTCCTATAATTCACCCCTCCACTTT.

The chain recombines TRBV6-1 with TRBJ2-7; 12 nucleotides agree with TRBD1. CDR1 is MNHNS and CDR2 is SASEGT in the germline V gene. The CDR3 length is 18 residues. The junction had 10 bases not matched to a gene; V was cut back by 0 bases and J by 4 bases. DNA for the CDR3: TGTGCCAGCAGTGAAGCCCCCGGGACAGGGGGCCTTCCGTACGAGCAGTACTTC. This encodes CASSEAPGTGGLPYEQYF.

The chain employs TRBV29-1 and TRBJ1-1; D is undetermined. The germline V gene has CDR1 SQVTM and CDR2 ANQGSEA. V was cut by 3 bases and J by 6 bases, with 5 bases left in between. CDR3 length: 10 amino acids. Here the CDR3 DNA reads TGCAGCGTTGATTATCCTGAAGCTTTCTTT. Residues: CSVDYPEAFF.

The CDR3 sequence: CASSHVVGRENTEAFF. The CDR3 DNA reads as TGTGCCAGCAGCCACGTAGTGGGCAGGGAGAACACTGAAGCTTTCTTT. This chain links TRBV5-6 with TRBJ1-1; D may be TRBD1 (5 bases). CDR3 length: 16 amino acids. V was clipped by 4 bases and J by 1 base, with 17 bases between them. CDR1 SGHDT and CDR2 YYEEEE come from the germline V gene.

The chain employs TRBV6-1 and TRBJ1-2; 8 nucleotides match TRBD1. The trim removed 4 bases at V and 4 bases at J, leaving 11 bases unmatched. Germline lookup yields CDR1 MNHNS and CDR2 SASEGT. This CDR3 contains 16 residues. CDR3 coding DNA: TGTGCCAGCAGTGCCCAACCGACAGGGGACCCCTATGGCTACACCTTC. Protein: CASSAQPTGDPYGYTF.

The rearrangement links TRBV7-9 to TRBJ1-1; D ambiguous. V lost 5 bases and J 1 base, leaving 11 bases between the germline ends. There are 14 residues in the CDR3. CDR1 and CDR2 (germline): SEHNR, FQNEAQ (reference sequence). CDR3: CASSHGGTNTEAFF. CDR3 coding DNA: TGTGCCAGCAGCCACGGAGGCACGAACACTGAAGCTTTCTTT.

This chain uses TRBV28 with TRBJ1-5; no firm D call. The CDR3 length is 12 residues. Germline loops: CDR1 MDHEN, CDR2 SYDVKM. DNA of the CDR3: TGTGCATGGGCTGAAAGCAATCAGCCCCAGCATTTT. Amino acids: CAWAESNQPQHF.

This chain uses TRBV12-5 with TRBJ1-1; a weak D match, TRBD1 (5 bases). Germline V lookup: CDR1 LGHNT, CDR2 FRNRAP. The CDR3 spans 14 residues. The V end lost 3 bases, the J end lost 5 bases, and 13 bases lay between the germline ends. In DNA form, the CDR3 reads TGTGCTAGTGGTTTAGGTGCCGAGGGGACTGAAGCTTTCTTT. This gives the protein CASGLGAEGTEAFF.

The CDR3 here is CASSRADRSYNEQFF. CDR3 nucleotides: TGTGCCAGCAGCCGTGCGGACCGTTCCTACAATGAGCAGTTCTTC. The chain recombines TRBV28 with TRBJ2-1; D is uncertain. Germline V CDR1 and CDR2: MDHEN, SYDVKM. V lost 6 bases and J 1 base, leaving 13 bases between the germline ends. The CDR3 runs to 15 residues.

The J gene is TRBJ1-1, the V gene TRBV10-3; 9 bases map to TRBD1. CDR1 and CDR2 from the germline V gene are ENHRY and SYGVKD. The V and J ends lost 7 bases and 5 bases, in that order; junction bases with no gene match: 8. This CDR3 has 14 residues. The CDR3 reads CAITPQGAGTEAFF. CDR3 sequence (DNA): TGTGCCATCACCCCACAGGGGGCTGGGACTGAAGCTTTCTTT.

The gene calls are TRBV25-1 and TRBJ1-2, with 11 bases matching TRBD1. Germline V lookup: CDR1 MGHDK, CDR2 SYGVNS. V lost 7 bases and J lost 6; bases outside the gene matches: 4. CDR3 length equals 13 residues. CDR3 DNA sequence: TGTGCCAGCACGGGGGACAGGGGGGATGGCTACACCTTC. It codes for CASTGDRGDGYTF.

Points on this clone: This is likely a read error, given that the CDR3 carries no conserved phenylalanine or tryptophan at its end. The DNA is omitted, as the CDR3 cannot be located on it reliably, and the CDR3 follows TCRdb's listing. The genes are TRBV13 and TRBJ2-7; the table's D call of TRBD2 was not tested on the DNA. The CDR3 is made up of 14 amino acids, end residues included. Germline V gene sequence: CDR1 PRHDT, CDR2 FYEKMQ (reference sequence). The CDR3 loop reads CASSLGTTGTSDVL.

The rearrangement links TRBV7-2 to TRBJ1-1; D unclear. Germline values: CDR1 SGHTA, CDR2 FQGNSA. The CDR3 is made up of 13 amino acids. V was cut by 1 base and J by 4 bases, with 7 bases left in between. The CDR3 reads CASSLGSGTEAFF. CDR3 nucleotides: TGTGCCAGCAGCTTAGGTAGTGGCACTGAAGCTTTCTTT.

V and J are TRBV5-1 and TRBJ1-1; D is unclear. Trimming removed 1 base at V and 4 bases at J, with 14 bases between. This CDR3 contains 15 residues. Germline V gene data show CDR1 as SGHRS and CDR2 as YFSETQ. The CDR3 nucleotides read TGCGCCAGCAGCTTGCTGTCCCCCTCGGGCACTGAAGCTTTCTTT. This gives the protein CASSLLSPSGTEAFF.

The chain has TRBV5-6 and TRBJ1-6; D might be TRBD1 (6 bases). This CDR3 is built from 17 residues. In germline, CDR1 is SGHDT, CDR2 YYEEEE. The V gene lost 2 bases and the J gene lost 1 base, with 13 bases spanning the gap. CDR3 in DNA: TGTGCCAGCAGCTTACGGCAGGGGAGGTCCTATAATTCACCCCTCCACTTT. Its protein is CASSLRQGRSYNSPLHF. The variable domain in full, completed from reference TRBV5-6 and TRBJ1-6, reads DAGVTQSPTHLIKTRGQQVTLRCSPKSGHDTVSWYQQALGQGPQFIFQYYEEEERQRGNFPDRFSGHQFPNYSSELNVNALLLGDSALYLCASSLRQGRSYNSPLHFGNGTRLTVT.

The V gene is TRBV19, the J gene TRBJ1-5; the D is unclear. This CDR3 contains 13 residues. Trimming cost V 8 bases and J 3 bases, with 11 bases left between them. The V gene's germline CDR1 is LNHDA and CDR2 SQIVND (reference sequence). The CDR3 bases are TGTGCCAGTCGAGAGCAATTCAATCAGCCCCAGCATTTT. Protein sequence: CASREQFNQPQHF.

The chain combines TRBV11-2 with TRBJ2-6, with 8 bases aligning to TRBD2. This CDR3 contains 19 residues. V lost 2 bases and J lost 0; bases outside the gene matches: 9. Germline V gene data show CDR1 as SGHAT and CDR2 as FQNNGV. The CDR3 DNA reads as TGTGCCAGCAGCTTATTCCGGGGGGGACCGACCTCTGGGGCCAACGTCCTGACTTTC. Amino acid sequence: CASSLFRGGPTSGANVLTF. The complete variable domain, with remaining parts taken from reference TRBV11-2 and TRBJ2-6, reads EAGVAQSPRYKIIEKRQSVAFWCNPISGHATLYWYQQILGQGPKLLIQFQNNGVVDDSQLPKDRFSAERLKGVDSTLKIQPAKLEDSAVYLCASSLFRGGPTSGANVLTFGAGSRLTVL.

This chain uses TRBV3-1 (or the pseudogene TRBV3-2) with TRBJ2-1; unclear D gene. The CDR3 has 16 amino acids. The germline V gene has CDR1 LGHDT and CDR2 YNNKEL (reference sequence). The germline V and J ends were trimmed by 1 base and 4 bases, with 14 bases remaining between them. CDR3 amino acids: CASSQADLYMYNEQFF. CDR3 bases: TGTGCCAGCAGCCAAGCCGACCTATACATGTACAATGAGCAGTTCTTC.

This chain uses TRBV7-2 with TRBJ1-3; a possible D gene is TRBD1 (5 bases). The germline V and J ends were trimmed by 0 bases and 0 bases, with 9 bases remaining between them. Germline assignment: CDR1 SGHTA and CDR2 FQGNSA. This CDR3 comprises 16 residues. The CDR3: CASSLAGGSSGNTIYF. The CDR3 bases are TGTGCCAGCAGCTTAGCCGGGGGGAGCTCTGGAAACACCATATATTTT.